Listed below are T cell receptor beta chains from one sample, sequenced in a study of control samples from healthy donors and cancer patients. Sequencing used immunoSEQ multiplex PCR; TCRdb keeps in-frame clones, though not all of them. The table includes about 130,000 clones, about 88% detected once. The source material was blood. All receptors come from a man between 45 and 60 years old in good health. The CDR3 runs from the conserved cysteine through the conserved F or W. D genes are given only for firm matches. The size entry is marked missing in some rows and otherwise reads once, few, many or a size class.

TRBD1	TRBJ1-6	TRBV3-1/TRBV3-2	-	TGTGCCAGCAGCCAAGATGGGGGACAGGGTAGTTCACCCCTCCACTTT	CASSQDGGQGSSPLHF
-	TRBJ2-3	TRBV28	-	TGTGCCAGCAGAAGCCGGGGGGCCAGCACAGATACGCAGTATTTT	CASRSRGASTDTQYF
-	TRBJ1-4	TRBV30	-	TGTGCCTGGGAAAACAACGGGGGTGAAAAACTGTTTTTT	CAWENNGGEKLFF
TRBD2	TRBJ2-7	TRBV19	-	TGTGCCAGTAGTATACTAGCGGGGGGTCCCTACGAGCAGTACTTC	CASSILAGGPYEQYF
TRBD1	TRBJ1-1	TRBV18	-	TGTGCCAGCTCACCAACGGGACAGGATGAAGCTTTCTTT	CASSPTGQDEAFF
-	TRBJ2-5	TRBV15	-	TGTGCCACCAGCAGAGACTCTTACCGCCAAGAGACCCAGTACTTC	CATSRDSYRQETQYF
-	TRBJ2-7	TRBV5-8	-	TGTGCCAGCAGCTTAGTCGAGCGCTCCTACGAGCAGTACTTC	CASSLVERSYEQYF
-	TRBJ2-7	TRBV2	-	TGTGCCAGCAAGTACCTCTCCTACGAGCAGTACTTC	CASKYLSYEQYF
-	TRBJ2-7	TRBV14	once	TGTGCCAGCCTCTACTCCTACGAGCAGTACTTC	CASLYSYEQYF
-	TRBJ1-5	TRBV7-9	-	TGTGCCAGCAGCCGGGGGGTCGGCAATCAGCCCCAGCATTTT	CASSRGVGNQPQHF
-	TRBJ2-3	TRBV3-1/TRBV3-2	-	TGTGCCAGCAGCCAAACAGATACGCAGTATTTT	CASSQTDTQYF
TRBD1	TRBJ2-3	TRBV2	-	TGTGCCAGCCCCCGGGGACAGGATACGCAGTATTTT	CASPRGQDTQYF
-	TRBJ2-1	TRBV6-5	-	TGTGCCAGCGGATTAAGTCTGTACAATGAGCAGTTCTTC	CASGLSLYNEQFF
-	TRBJ2-3	TRBV27	-	TGTGCCAGCAGTTTACGTTTTCTTGCGCAGGGTACAGATACGCAGTATTTT	CASSLRFLAQGTDTQYF
TRBD1	TRBJ1-1	TRBV28	-	TGTGCCAGCAGTTTCCGGACAGGGGCTGCTTTCTTT	CASSFRTGAAFF
-	TRBJ2-5	TRBV7-6	-	TGTGCCAGCAGCTTAGGGACACTCCAAGAGACCCAGTACTTC	CASSLGTLQETQYF
-	TRBJ2-3	TRBV15	-	TGTGCCACCAGCAGAGATCTGAGGGGATGGACAGATACGCAGTATTTT	CATSRDLRGWTDTQYF